This record looks at one T cell receptor (beta chain) sequence and its context. This specimen belongs to a study of blood T cell repertoires in COVID-19. The CDR3 is 13 residues long. V was shortened by 7 bases and J by 7 bases, with 16 bases between the two germline ends. From germline, CDR1 is LNHDA and CDR2 SQIVND (reference sequence). Profiling relied on immunoSEQ multiplex PCR, and the TCRdb table lists in-frame clones only, not all of them. The sample shows some 14,000 clones, roughly four fifths of them seen only once. The clonotype originates from a woman between 55 and 75 years old with acute or convalescent COVID-19. V and J are TRBV19 and TRBJ1-2; the D is unclear. Sequencing used peripheral blood. CDR3 DNA: TGTGCCAGTAAACACCCGGGAAATCTTGGCTACACCTTC. It codes for CASKHPGNLGYTF.